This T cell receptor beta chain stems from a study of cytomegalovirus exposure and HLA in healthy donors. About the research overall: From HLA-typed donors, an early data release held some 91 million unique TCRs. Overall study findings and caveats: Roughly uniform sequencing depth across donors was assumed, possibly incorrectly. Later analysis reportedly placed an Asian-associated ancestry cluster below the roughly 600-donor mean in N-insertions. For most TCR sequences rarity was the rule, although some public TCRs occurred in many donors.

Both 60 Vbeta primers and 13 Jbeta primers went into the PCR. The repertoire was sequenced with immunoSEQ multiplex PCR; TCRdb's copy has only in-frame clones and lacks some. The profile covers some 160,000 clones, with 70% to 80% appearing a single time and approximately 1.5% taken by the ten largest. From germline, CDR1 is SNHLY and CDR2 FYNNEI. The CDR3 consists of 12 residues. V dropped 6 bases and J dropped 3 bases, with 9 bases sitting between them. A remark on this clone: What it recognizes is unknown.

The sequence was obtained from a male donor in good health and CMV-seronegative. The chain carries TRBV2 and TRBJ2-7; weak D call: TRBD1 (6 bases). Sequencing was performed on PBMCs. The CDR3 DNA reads TGTGCCAGCAGAATGGACAGCTACGAGCAGTACTTC. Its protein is CASRMDSYEQYF.